This T cell receptor beta chain came from a study of blood T cell repertoires in COVID-19. The overall study: Collection of acute and convalescent COVID-19 samples took place in the United States, Italy and Spain.

Germline assignment: CDR1 MNHEY and CDR2 SVGAGI. CDR3 length: 13 residues. V was pared by 8 bases and J by 0 bases, with 8 bases between. Per the study methods: Amplification of reference gene primers was used by the study to estimate nucleated cell counts. Method: immunoSEQ multiplex PCR; TCRdb's copy keeps in-frame clones and lacks some. V, J and clone size are those of that table, while D and trimming were read from the DNA. The sample shows roughly 81,000 clones, 80% to 90% of them seen only once. The sequencing input was peripheral blood. The clonotype comes from a man older than 75 with active or convalescent COVID-19. V and J are TRBV6-5 and TRBJ1-3; no firm D call. In DNA form, the CDR3 reads TGTGCCAGCCGCACAAACTCTGGAAACACCATATATTTT. Its translation: CASRTNSGNTIYF.